The entry below describes one T cell receptor beta chain. This sample was included in a study of blood T cell repertoires in COVID-19. Whole-study context: Collection of acute and convalescent COVID-19 samples took place in the United States, Italy and Spain.

V dropped 4 bases and J dropped 4; count of bases not matched to a gene: 11. CDR1 and CDR2 (germline): SGHRS, YFSETQ. This CDR3 is built from 16 residues. Original processing notes: From reference gene primer amplification, estimates of nucleated cell counts were derived. Sequencing was performed with immunoSEQ multiplex PCR; in TCRdb, only in-frame clones are kept and a portion is missing. V and J calls and clone size are those listed in that table; D and trimming were worked out from the DNA. The repertoire includes 200,000 to 300,000 clones, around 88% of them detected once, and over 2% sits in the top ten. Recruits, aged roughly 18 to 95 years, lived in 24 US areas. Which cohort a participant joined came from the clinical history participants gave.

The chain joins TRBV5-1 to TRBJ2-3, with 8 bases identical to TRBD2. Sequenced sample: PBMCs or T cells enriched from blood (not recorded which). The clonotype was recovered from a woman aged 40 to 50 with acute COVID-19. The DNA for the CDR3 is TGCGCCAGCAGCCCTAGCCCCGCGGGAGGCGCAGATACGCAGTATTTT. It encodes CASSPSPAGGADTQYF.